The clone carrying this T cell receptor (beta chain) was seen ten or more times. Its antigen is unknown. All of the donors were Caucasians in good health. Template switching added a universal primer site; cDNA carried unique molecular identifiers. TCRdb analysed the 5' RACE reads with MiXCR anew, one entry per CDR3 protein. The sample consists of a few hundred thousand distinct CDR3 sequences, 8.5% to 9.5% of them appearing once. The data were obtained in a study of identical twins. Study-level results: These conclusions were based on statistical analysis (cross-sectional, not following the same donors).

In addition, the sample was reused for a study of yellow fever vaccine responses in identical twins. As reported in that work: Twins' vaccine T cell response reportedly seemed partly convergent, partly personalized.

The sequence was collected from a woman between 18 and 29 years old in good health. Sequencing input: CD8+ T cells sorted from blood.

The CDR3 here is CASRDRLAGKTGELFF. The CDR3, as DNA: TGTGCCAGCAGAGATAGACTAGCGGGAAAAACCGGGGAGCTGTTTTTT. The chain carries TRBV12-3 or TRBV12-4 and TRBJ2-2; 11 nucleotides align to TRBD2. The CDR3 length is 16 residues. Unmatched junction bases numbered 8, after V lost 6 bases and J lost 5 bases.